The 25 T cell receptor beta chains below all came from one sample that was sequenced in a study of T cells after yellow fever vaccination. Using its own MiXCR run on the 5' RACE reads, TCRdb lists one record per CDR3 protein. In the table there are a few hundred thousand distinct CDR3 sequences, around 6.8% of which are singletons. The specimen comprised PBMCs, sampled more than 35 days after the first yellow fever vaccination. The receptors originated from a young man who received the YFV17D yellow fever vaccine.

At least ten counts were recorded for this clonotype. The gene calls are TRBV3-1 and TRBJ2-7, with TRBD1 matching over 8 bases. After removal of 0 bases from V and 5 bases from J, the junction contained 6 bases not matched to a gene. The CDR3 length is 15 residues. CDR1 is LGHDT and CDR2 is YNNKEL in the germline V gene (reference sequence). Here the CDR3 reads CASSQEGDRIHEQYF. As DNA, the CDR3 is TGTGCCAGCAGCCAAGAGGGGGACAGGATCCACGAGCAGTACTTC.

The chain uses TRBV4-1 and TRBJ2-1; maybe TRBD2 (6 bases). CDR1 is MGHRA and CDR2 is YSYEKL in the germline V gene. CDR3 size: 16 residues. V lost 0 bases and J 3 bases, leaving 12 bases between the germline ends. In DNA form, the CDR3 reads TGCGCCAGCAGCCAAGAGATGACGGGGGTCTACAATGAGCAGTTCTTC. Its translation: CASSQEMTGVYNEQFF.

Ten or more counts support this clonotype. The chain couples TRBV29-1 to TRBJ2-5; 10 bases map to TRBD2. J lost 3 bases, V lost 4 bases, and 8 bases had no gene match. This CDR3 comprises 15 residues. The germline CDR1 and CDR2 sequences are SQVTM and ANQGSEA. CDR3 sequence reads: CSVAIAGGAEETQYF. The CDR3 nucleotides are TGCAGCGTTGCTATAGCGGGGGGCGCCGAAGAGACCCAGTACTTC.

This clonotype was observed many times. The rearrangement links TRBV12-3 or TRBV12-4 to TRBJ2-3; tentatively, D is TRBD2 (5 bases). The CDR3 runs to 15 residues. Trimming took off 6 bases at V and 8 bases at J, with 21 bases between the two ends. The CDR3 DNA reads TGTGCCAGCAGCCCCTCTAGCTTGAACGCAGCTACGCAGTATTTT. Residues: CASSPSSLNAATQYF.

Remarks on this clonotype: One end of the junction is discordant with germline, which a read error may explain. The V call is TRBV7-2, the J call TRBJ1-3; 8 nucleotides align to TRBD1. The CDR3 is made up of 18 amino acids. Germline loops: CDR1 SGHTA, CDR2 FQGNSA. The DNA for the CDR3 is TGTGCCAGCAGTTTAGCCGGACAGGGTTATCTTTCTGGAAACACCATATATTTT. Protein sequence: CASSLAGQGYLSGNTIYF.

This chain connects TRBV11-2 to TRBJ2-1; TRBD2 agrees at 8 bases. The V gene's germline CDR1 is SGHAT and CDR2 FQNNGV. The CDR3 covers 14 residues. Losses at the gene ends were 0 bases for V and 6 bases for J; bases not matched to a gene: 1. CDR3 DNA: TGTGCCAGCAGCTTAGAAGGGACTAGCAATGAGCAGTTCTTC. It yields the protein CASSLEGTSNEQFF. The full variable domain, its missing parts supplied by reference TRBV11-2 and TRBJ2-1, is EAGVAQSPRYKIIEKRQSVAFWCNPISGHATLYWYQQILGQGPKLLIQFQNNGVVDDSQLPKDRFSAERLKGVDSTLKIQPAKLEDSAVYLCASSLEGTSNEQFFGPGTRLTVL.

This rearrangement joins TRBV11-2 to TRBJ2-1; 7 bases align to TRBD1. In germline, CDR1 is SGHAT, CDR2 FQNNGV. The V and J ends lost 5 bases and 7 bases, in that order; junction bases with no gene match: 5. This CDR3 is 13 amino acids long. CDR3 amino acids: CASSGRGYNEQFF. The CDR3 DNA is TGTGCCAGCAGCGGCAGGGGGTATAATGAGCAGTTCTTC.

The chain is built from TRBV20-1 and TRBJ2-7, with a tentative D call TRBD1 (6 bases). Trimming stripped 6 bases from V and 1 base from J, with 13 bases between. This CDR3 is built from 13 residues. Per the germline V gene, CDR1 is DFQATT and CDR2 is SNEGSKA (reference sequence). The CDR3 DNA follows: TGCAGTGCCCTGGGGGCCGGGTCCTACGAGCAGTACGTC. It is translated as CSALGAGSYEQYV.

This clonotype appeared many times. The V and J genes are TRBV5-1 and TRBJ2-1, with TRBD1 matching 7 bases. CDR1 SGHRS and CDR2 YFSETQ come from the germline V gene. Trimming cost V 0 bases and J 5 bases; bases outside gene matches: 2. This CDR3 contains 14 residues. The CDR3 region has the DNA TGCGCCAGCAGCTTGGGCGGACAGGACAATGAGCAGTTCTTC. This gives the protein CASSLGGQDNEQFF.

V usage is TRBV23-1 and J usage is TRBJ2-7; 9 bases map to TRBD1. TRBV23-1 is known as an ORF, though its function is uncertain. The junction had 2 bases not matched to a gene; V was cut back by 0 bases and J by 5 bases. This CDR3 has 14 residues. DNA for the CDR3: TGCGCCAGCAGTCAATCGGGACAGGGTCACGAGCAGTACTTC. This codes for CASSQSGQGHEQYF.

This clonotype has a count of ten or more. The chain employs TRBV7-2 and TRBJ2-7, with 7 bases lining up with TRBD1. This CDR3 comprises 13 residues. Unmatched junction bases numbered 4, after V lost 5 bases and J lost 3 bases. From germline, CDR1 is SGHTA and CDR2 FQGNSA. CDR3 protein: CASSGRDSYEQYF. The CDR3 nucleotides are TGTGCCAGCAGCGGACGGGACAGCTACGAGCAGTACTTC.

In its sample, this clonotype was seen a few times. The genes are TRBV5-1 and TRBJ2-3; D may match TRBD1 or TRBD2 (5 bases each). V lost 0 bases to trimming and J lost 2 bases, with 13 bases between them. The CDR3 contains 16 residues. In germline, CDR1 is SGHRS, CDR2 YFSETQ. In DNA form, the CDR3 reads TGCGCCAGCAGCTTGGCCCGGGACCTGAACACAGATACGCAGTATTTT. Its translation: CASSLARDLNTDTQYF.

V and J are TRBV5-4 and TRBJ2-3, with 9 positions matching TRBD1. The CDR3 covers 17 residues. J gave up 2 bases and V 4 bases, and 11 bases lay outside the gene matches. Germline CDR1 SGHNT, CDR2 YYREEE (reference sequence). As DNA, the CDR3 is TGTGCCAGCAGCCGGGGGGCAAACAGGGGGCCCACAGATACGCAGTATTTT. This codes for CASSRGANRGPTDTQYF.

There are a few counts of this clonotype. For the CDR3, the DNA is TGTGCCAGCAGTTACTATTCAGCGGGGGAGAAAGATACGCAGTATTTT. Protein sequence: CASSYYSAGEKDTQYF. This sequence joins TRBV6-2 or TRBV6-3 and TRBJ2-3; TRBD2 matches 8 bases. V gave up 1 base and J gave up 5 bases; unmatched junction bases: 8. This CDR3 has 16 residues. Germline loops: CDR1 MNHEY, CDR2 SVGEGT.

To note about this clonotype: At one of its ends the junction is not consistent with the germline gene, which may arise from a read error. CDR3 loop: CCARDGRVNRRNQPQHF. CDR3 nucleotide sequence: TGCTGTGCTAGAGATGGCAGGGTCAATAGACGCAATCAGCCCCAGCATTTT. The chain uses TRBV20-1 and TRBJ1-5; D might be TRBD1 (5 bases). There are 17 residues in the CDR3. Germline V gene sequence: CDR1 DFQATT, CDR2 SNEGSKA (reference sequence).

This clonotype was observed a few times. CDR3 region: CASSRHDNSPLHF. For the CDR3, the DNA is TGCGCCAGCAGCCGTCACGATAATTCACCCCTCCACTTT. The genes are TRBV5-1 and TRBJ1-6, with unresolved D. This CDR3 is built from 13 residues. Germline-derived CDR1 and CDR2 are SGHRS and YFSETQ. Trimming pared 4 bases from V and 5 bases from J, leaving 7 bases between.

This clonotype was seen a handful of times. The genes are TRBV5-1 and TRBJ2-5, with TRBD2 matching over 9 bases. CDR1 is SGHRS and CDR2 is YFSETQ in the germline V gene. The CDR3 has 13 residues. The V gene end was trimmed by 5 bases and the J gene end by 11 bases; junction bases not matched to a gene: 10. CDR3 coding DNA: TGCGCCAGCAGTGAGTTGACTAGCGGACCTCAGTACTTC. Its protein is CASSELTSGPQYF.

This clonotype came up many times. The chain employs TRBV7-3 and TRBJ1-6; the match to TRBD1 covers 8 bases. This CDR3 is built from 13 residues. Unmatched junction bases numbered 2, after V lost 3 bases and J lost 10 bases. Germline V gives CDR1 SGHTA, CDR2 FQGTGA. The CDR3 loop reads CASSFDRGSPLHF. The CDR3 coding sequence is TGTGCCAGCAGCTTCGACAGGGGATCACCCCTCCACTTT.

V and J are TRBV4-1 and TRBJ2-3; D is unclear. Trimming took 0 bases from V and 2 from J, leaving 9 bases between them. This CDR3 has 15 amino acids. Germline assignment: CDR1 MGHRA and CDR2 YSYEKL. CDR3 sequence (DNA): TGCGCCAGCAGCCAAGATGGCACCGCCACAGATACGCAGTATTTT. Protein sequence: CASSQDGTATDTQYF.

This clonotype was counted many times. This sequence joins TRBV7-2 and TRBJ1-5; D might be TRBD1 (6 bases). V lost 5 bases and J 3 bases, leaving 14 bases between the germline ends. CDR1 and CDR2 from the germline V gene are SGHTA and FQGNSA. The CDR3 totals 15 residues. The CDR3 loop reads CASSPQGGNNQPQHF. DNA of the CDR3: TGTGCCAGCAGCCCACAAGGGGGGAACAATCAGCCCCAGCATTTT. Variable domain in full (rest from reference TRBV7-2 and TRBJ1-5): GAGVSQSPSNKVTEKGKDVELRCDPISGHTALYWYRQSLGQGLEFLIYFQGNSAPDKSGLPSDRFSAERTGGSVSTLTIQRTQQEDSAVYLCASSPQGGNNQPQHFGDGTRLSIL.

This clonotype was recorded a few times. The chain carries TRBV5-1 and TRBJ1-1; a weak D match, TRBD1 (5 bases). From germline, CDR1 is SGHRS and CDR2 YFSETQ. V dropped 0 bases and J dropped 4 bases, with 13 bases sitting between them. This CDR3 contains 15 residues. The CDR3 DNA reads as TGCGCCAGCAGCTTGGCCACAGGCCCGGGCACTGAAGCTTTCTTT. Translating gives CASSLATGPGTEAFF.

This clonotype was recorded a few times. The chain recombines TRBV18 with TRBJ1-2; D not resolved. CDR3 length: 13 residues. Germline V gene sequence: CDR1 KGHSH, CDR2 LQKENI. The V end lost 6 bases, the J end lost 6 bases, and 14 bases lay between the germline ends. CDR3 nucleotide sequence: TGTGCCAGCTCTCCGAATACCCTCGATGGCTACACCTTC. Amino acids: CASSPNTLDGYTF.

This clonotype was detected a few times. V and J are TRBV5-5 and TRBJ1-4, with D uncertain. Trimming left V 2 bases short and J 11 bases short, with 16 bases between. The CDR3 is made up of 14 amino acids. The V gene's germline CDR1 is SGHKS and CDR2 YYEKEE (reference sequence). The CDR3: CASSLGTGERKLFF. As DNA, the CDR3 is TGTGCCAGCAGCTTAGGCACCGGAGAAAGGAAACTGTTTTTT.

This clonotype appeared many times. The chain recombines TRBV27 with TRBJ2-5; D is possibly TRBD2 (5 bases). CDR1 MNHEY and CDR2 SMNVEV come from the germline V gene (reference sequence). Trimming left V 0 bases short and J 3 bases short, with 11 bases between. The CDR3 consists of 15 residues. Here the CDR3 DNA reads TGTGCCAGCAGTTTATCAATCGACTATGAAGAGACCCAGTACTTC. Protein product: CASSLSIDYEETQYF.

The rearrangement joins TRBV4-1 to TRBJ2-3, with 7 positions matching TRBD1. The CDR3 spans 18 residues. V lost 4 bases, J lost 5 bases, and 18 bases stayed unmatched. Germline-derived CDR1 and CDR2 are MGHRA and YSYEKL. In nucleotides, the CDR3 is TGCGCCAGCAGCCTCCTCCTACCCCAACAGGGGTCGGGAGATACGCAGTATTTT. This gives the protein CASSLLLPQQGSGDTQYF.